Here is one T cell receptor beta chain with its context. Germline assignment: CDR1 SGHRS and CDR2 YFSETQ. The V end was cut by 0 bases, the J end by 2 bases, with 7 bases between. This CDR3 is built from 14 residues. The library targeted TCRbeta and was prepared with unique molecular identifiers. Each CDR3 protein is one row after TCRdb ran MiXCR on the PCR reads. The sample yields a few hundred thousand distinct CDR3 sequences, over 25% seen once. This record comes from a study of T-cell reconstitution after alpha-beta-depleted transplantation in children. The V and J genes are TRBV5-1 and TRBJ2-3; no definite D call. The clonotype comes from a boy in the first two years of life with Wiskott-Aldrich syndrome, due to receive a stem cell transplant. Sequencing was performed on PBMCs, taken before TCRalphabeta/CD19-depleted stem cell transplant. CDR3 region: CASSLVQNTDTQYF. The DNA for the CDR3 is TGCGCCAGCAGCTTGGTCCAAAACACAGATACGCAGTATTTT.